This T cell receptor (beta chain) was identified in a study of Ad26.COV2.S vaccination and SARS-CoV-2 variants. The study's findings and limits: There was reportedly substantial breadth in spike-specific CD8+ and CD4+ T cell responses after vaccination. Analyses of TCR breadth and depth may have underestimated total T cell responses.

Indicated treatment: around 19 received Ad26.COV2.S at low or high dose, single or two shots; about 5 received placebo; per-sample allocation not given. Day 63 following the first vaccine or placebo injection was when the samples were taken. Boston supplied an adult donor aged 18-55 years. Profiling relied on immunoSEQ multiplex PCR, and the TCRdb table lists in-frame clones only, not all of them. Counted here are 350,000 to 450,000 clones, approximately 84% occurring once; the ten biggest clones make up less than 4%. A remark on this clone: No antigen is known for it. Other DNA sequences in the same sample also yield this CDR3.

Germline V gives CDR1 KGHSH, CDR2 LQKENI. This CDR3 is built from 14 residues. The ends were cut back, 3 bases at V and 1 base at J, with 8 bases in the middle. The specimen comprised peripheral blood, sampled in a trial of Ad26.COV2.S vaccine versus placebo. This chain joins TRBV18 and TRBJ2-3; a possible D gene is TRBD1 (5 bases). The clonotype was recovered from a person between 18 and 60 years old who received the Ad26.COV2.S COVID-19 vaccine or a placebo. In nucleotides, the CDR3 is TGTGCCAGCTCACCCCCCAGGGGCACAGATACGCAGTATTTT. The encoded protein is CASSPPRGTDTQYF.